This TCR beta chain was sequenced in a study of T cell responses to AZD1222 COVID-19 vaccine. Study details: Pooled in the analysis were second doses at about 4 or about 12 weeks. General study results and limits: As reported, nearly half of all spike-specific TCRs target variant regions that are unmutated. Females made up more of the donors, who were largely white British, and clonal diversity may have come out too low.

Regarding this clone: The target antigen is unknown.

The data were produced by immunoSEQ multiplex PCR, yet TCRdb's version contains in-frame clones alone and is incomplete. The sample yields about 150,000 clones, roughly nine tenths seen once. The receptor comes from an adult in good health. This specimen consisted of peripheral blood, obtained on day 0 of AZD1222 vaccination.

DNA of the CDR3: TGTGCCACCAGCGCCTTGATGAGCGATACGCAGTATTTT. This gives the protein CATSALMSDTQYF. The V gene is TRBV15, the J gene TRBJ2-3; D unresolved. The length of the CDR3 is 13 residues. Trimming took 5 bases from V and 6 from J, leaving 12 bases between them. Germline CDR1 is LNHNV and CDR2 is YYDKDF (reference sequence). The full variable domain, in which reference TRBV15 and TRBJ2-3 provide the parts outside the CDR3, is DAMVIQNPRYQVTQFGKPVTLSCSQTLNHNVMYWYQQKSSQAPKLLFHYYDKDFNNEADTPDNFQSRRPNTSFCFLDIRSPGLGDTAMYLCATSALMSDTQYFGPGTRLTVL.